The source of this T cell receptor (beta chain) is a study of blood T cells in healthy people across ages. Alongside a J-beta primer mix, a sample-barcoded 5' primer served in a second PCR lasting roughly 6 to 12 cycles. MiXCR, applied by TCRdb to the 5' RACE reads, yields one record per CDR3 protein. The table records around 1,900,000 distinct CDR3 sequences, 35% to 50% of them present only once. General observations from the study: In older individuals, TCR beta diversity per million T cells was lower, falling roughly linearly with age. The long-lived group displayed more naive CD4+ cells, plus higher diversity, than the aged donors did.

The CDR3 is made up of 13 amino acids. Germline V gene sequence: CDR1 SGHVS, CDR2 FQNEAQ. Concerning this clonotype: What it recognizes is unknown. At one of its ends the junction is not consistent with the germline gene, which may arise from a read error.

Sequencing was done on a sample of blood. The receptor was derived from a human donor in good health. The chain recombines TRBV7-8 with TRBJ2-7; possibly TRBD1 or TRBD2 for D (5 bases each). The CDR3 sequence is CASSPGRLYKQYF. CDR3 nucleotide sequence: TGTGCCAGCAGCCCGGGACGCCTCTACAAGCAGTACTTC.